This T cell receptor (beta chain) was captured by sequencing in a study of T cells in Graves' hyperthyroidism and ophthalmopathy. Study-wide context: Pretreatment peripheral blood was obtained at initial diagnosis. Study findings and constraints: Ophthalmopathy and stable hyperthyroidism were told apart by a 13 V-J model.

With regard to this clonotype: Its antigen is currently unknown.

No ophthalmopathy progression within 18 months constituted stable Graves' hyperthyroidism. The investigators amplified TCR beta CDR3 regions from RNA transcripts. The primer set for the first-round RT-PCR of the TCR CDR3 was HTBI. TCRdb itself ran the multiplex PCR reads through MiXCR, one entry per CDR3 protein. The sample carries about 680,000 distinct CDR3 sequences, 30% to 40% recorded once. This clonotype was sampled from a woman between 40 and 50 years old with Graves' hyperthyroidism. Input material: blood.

The CDR3 reads CASSPVLWGSTNTGELFF. The CDR3 bases are TGTGCCAGCAGCCCCGTCCTATGGGGTTCCACGAACACCGGGGAGCTGTTTTTT. V and J are TRBV7-2 and TRBJ2-2; D remains unclear. The length of the CDR3 is 18 residues. The V gene lost 5 bases and the J gene lost 0 bases, with 19 bases spanning the gap. Germline V gene data show CDR1 as SGHTA and CDR2 as FQGNSA. The complete variable domain, with remaining parts taken from reference TRBV7-2 and TRBJ2-2, reads GAGVSQSPSNKVTEKGKDVELRCDPISGHTALYWYRQSLGQGLEFLIYFQGNSAPDKSGLPSDRFSAERTGGSVSTLTIQRTQQEDSAVYLCASSPVLWGSTNTGELFFGEGSRLTVL.